Following are 27 T cell receptor beta chains from one sample sequenced in a study of T-cell reconstitution after alpha-beta-depleted transplantation in children. Preparing the TCRbeta library involved the use of unique molecular identifiers. TCRdb analysed the PCR reads with MiXCR anew, one entry per CDR3 protein. The sample holds about 600,000 distinct CDR3 sequences; approximately 22% are singletons and the top ten take roughly 13%. The sequences come from PBMCs, mostly from graft donor cells, collected 360 days after TCRalphabeta/CD19-depleted stem cell transplant. These receptors were collected from a boy younger than two who had a stem cell transplant for acute myeloid leukemia, so the T cells may come from the graft donor.

This clonotype appeared a few times. The J gene is TRBJ2-2, the V gene TRBV20-1, with 9 positions matching TRBD2. Trimming cost V 2 bases and J 0 bases; bases outside gene matches: 1. The CDR3 spans 15 residues. The germline V gene encodes CDR1 DFQATT and CDR2 SNEGSKA (reference sequence). In DNA, the CDR3 is TGCAGTGCTAGAATAGCGGGAGCGAACACCGGGGAGCTGTTTTTT. It is translated as CSARIAGANTGELFF.

At least ten counts were recorded for this clonotype. This rearrangement joins TRBV10-3 to TRBJ2-2, with 7 positions matching TRBD1. Germline CDR1 reads ENHRY; CDR2 reads SYGVKD. The CDR3 runs 18 residues. Trimming took 6 bases from V and 1 from J; bases not matched to a gene: 14. The CDR3 loop is CAIRSTQGIEMNTGELFF. DNA of the CDR3: TGTGCCATCAGGAGCACACAGGGGATAGAGATGAACACCGGGGAGCTGTTTTTT.

This clonotype was counted ten times or more. This sequence joins TRBV5-4 and TRBJ2-3, with TRBD1 as a possible D gene (6 bases). The V gene's germline CDR1 is SGHNT and CDR2 YYREEE (reference sequence). The CDR3 extends over 13 amino acids. V was pared by 0 bases and J by 14 bases, with 16 bases between. Here the CDR3 reads CASSLGLAGGPYF. CDR3 DNA: TGTGCCAGCAGCTTGGGTCTGGCTGGGGGCCCGTATTTT.

The chain links TRBV20-1 to TRBJ1-2; D is uncertain. V shed 1 base and J shed 4 bases, with 16 bases lying between them. Germline values: CDR1 DFQATT, CDR2 SNEGSKA (reference sequence). The CDR3 has 15 residues. The CDR3 here is CSARASPRTSYGYTF. Here the CDR3 DNA reads TGCAGTGCTAGAGCCTCTCCCCGGACTAGCTATGGCTACACCTTC.

The table lists this clonotype with many counts. The V and J genes are TRBV12-3 or TRBV12-4 and TRBJ2-5, with 9 nucleotides matching TRBD2. V shed 9 bases, J shed 5 bases, and the junction held 13 bases outside the gene matches. The CDR3 sequence is 15 residues long. This CDR3 is CASTPGTSPPETQYF. CDR3 DNA sequence: TGTGCCAGTACTCCCGGGACTAGCCCCCCGGAGACCCAGTACTTC.

The J gene is TRBJ2-7, the V gene TRBV6-9; TRBD1 matches 8 bases. The CDR3 length is 14 residues. The V and J ends lost 6 bases and 0 bases, in that order; junction bases with no gene match: 4. Per germline, CDR1 MNHGY and CDR2 SVAAGI. The CDR3 region has the DNA TGTGCCAGCAGCCGGGACAGGAGCTCCTACGAGCAGTACTTC. Residues: CASSRDRSSYEQYF.

This clonotype was observed a handful of times. The CDR3: CSVAGFDYGYTF. The CDR3 DNA is TGCAGCGTCGCAGGGTTCGACTATGGCTACACCTTC. The rearrangement joins TRBV29-1 to TRBJ1-2; D may be TRBD1 (5 bases). With 6 bases removed from V and 3 bases from J, the gap between germline ends came to 11 bases. Germline assignment: CDR1 SQVTM and CDR2 ANQGSEA. The CDR3 length is 12 residues. The full variable domain, rest sourced from reference TRBV29-1 and TRBJ1-2, is SAVISQKPSRDICQRGTSLTIQCQVDSQVTMMFWYRQQPGQSLTLIATANQGSEATYESGFVIDKFPISRPNLTFSTLTVSNMSPEDSSIYLCSVAGFDYGYTFGSGTRLTVV.

There are many counts of this clonotype. The chain has TRBV6-1 and TRBJ2-2; D is unclear. V lost 8 bases to trimming and J lost 3 bases, with 19 bases between them. Germline CDR1 is MNHNS and CDR2 is SASEGT. The CDR3 sequence is 16 residues long. CDR3 residues: CASAYRGSWDTGELFF. The CDR3 DNA sequence: TGTGCCAGCGCCTACCGCGGCAGCTGGGACACCGGGGAGCTGTTTTTT.

The CDR3 loop reads CASSLGGGTGEQYV. The CDR3 DNA reads as TGTGCCAGCAGTCTGGGGGGGGGCACAGGCGAGCAGTACGTC. The V gene is TRBV27, the J gene TRBJ2-7; TRBD2 might be the D (7 bases). CDR3 length: 14 residues. Germline V gene data show CDR1 as MNHEY and CDR2 as SMNVEV (reference sequence). With 5 bases removed from V and 6 bases from J, the gap between germline ends came to 17 bases.

The chain combines TRBV14 with TRBJ1-4; 8 bases fit TRBD1. This CDR3 is built from 18 residues. The germline gives CDR1 SGHDN, CDR2 FVKESK. V lost 0 bases to trimming and J lost 4 bases; unmatched junction nucleotides: 10. DNA of the CDR3: TGTGCCAGCAGCCAAGATCAGCGGACAGGGCGGGGTAATGAAAAACTGTTTTTT. Translating gives CASSQDQRTGRGNEKLFF.

The chain couples TRBV6-1 to TRBJ2-7; TRBD2 agrees at 7 bases. The CDR3 sequence is 14 residues long. The germline gives CDR1 MNHNS, CDR2 SASEGT. V was clipped by 2 bases and J by 2 bases; unmatched bases: 3. The CDR3 bases are TGTGCCAGCAGTGAATGGGAGGGGCCCTACGAGCAGTACTTC. Its translation is CASSEWEGPYEQYF.

The chain couples TRBV10-2 to TRBJ2-7; 9 bases agree with TRBD2. Unmatched junction bases numbered 3, after V lost 8 bases and J lost 1 base. The germline V gene has CDR1 WSHSY and CDR2 SAAADI. The CDR3 covers 13 residues. The CDR3 loop is CASRLAESYEQYV. The CDR3 DNA reads TGCGCCAGCCGACTAGCGGAGTCCTACGAGCAGTACGTC.

CDR3 residues: CSVPPGDGLYEQYF. In nucleotides, the CDR3 is TGCAGCGTACCTCCGGGGGATGGACTCTACGAGCAGTACTTC. The chain combines TRBV29-1 with TRBJ2-7, with D possibly matching TRBD2 (6 bases). Trimming pared 6 bases from V and 3 bases from J, leaving 18 bases between. Germline values: CDR1 SQVTM, CDR2 ANQGSEA. The CDR3 spans 14 residues.

V is TRBV11-2 and J is TRBJ2-7; TRBD1 or TRBD2 may be the D gene (5 bases each). Germline CDR1 and CDR2: SGHAT and FQNNGV. The CDR3 covers 15 residues. V lost 3 bases and J lost 0, with 12 bases in between. The CDR3 is CASSFTGGSSYEQYF. The CDR3 DNA reads TGTGCCAGCAGCTTTACTGGGGGATCCTCCTACGAGCAGTACTTC.

This chain links TRBV6-5 with TRBJ1-5, with D possibly TRBD1 on 6 matching bases. The V gene lost 2 bases and the J gene lost 5 bases, with 10 bases spanning the gap. The germline V gene has CDR1 MNHEY and CDR2 SVGAGI. This CDR3 is built from 14 residues. CDR3 in DNA: TGTGCCAGCAGTTACGTTGCAGGGGATCAGCCCCAGCATTTT. It is translated as CASSYVAGDQPQHF.

The chain links TRBV7-7 to TRBJ2-2; no firm D call. The CDR3 has 14 residues. Germline V lookup: CDR1 SSHAT, CDR2 FNYEAQ (reference sequence). V shed 2 bases and J shed 3 bases, with 7 bases lying between them. CDR3 DNA sequence: TGTGCCAGCAGCTTAAATGGGGACACCGGGGAGCTGTTTTTT. Protein sequence: CASSLNGDTGELFF.

With regard to this clonotype: Possible read error: a much larger clone is one base away. The gene calls are TRBV5-1 and TRBJ2-1; 7 bases line up with TRBD1. In germline, CDR1 is SGHRS, CDR2 YFSETQ. V shed 0 bases and J 1 base; nucleotides not matched to a gene: 16. The CDR3 has 20 amino acids. CDR3 in amino acids: CASSLGFRLTGETSYNEQFF. CDR3 nucleotide sequence: TGCGCCAGCAGCTTGGGGTTCCGCCTAACAGGGGAAACGTCCTACAATGAGCAGTTCTTC.

The chain links TRBV10-3 to TRBJ2-7; 9 bases agree with TRBD1. The CDR3 length is 15 residues. The J segment lost 5 bases and the V segment lost 2 bases, leaving 7 bases of the junction unmatched. Germline values: CDR1 ENHRY, CDR2 SYGVKD. The CDR3 bases are TGTGCCATCAGTGAGGTACAGGGGGCGTCCCACGAGCAGTACTTC. This codes for CAISEVQGASHEQYF.

The chain joins TRBV27 to TRBJ2-7; D may be TRBD1 or TRBD2 (5 bases each). The germline V gene has CDR1 MNHEY and CDR2 SMNVEV (reference sequence). The germline V and J ends were trimmed by 0 bases and 2 bases, with 11 bases remaining between them. CDR3 size: 15 residues. The DNA of the CDR3 is TGTGCCAGCAGTTTATCTGGGGGAGAGACCTACGAGCAGTACTTC. Translated, it gives CASSLSGGETYEQYF.

This clonotype came up many times. This rearrangement joins TRBV4-1 to TRBJ2-1, with D perhaps assigned TRBD1 or TRBD2 (6 bases each). CDR1 and CDR2 from the germline V gene are MGHRA and YSYEKL. V was shortened by 1 base and J by 9 bases, with 13 bases between the two germline ends. CDR3 length equals 14 residues. The CDR3 sequence: CASSQVKSGAEQFF. CDR3 nucleotides: TGCGCCAGCAGCCAAGTTAAGTCGGGGGCTGAGCAGTTCTTC.

This chain uses TRBV27 with TRBJ2-7; D remains ambiguous. From germline, CDR1 is MNHEY and CDR2 SMNVEV (reference sequence). There are 13 residues in the CDR3. V was clipped by 3 bases and J by 3 bases, with 9 bases between them. The CDR3 is CASSFGVFYEQYF. In DNA, the CDR3 is TGTGCCAGCAGTTTCGGAGTCTTCTACGAGCAGTACTTC.

A note on this clonotype: Compared with germline, one end of the junction differs, possibly owing to a read error. This rearrangement joins TRBV6-4 to TRBJ1-1; D is undetermined. The CDR3 consists of 13 residues. From germline, CDR1 is MRHNA and CDR2 SNTAGT. The CDR3 nucleotides are TGTGCCTGCAGTTTGAAGAGGGACACTGAAGCTTTCTTT. Amino acids: CACSLKRDTEAFF.

The chain couples TRBV20-1 to TRBJ1-5; TRBD1 might be the D (5 bases). The germline V gene has CDR1 DFQATT and CDR2 SNEGSKA (reference sequence). This CDR3 comprises 14 residues. Trimming pared 1 base from V and 6 bases from J, leaving 13 bases between. CDR3 nucleotide sequence: TGCAGTGCTAGAGTTCCGGGGGAGGGTCAGCCCCAGCATTTT. This encodes CSARVPGEGQPQHF.

The rearrangement uses TRBV20-1 and TRBJ2-3; the D gene is possibly TRBD2 (5 bases). The CDR3 extends over 14 amino acids. Trimming removed 6 bases at V and 1 base at J, with 14 bases between. CDR1 is DFQATT and CDR2 is SNEGSKA in the germline V gene (reference sequence). CDR3 protein: CSAREGTRTDTQYF. The DNA for the CDR3 is TGCAGTGCCCGCGAGGGCACCCGCACAGATACGCAGTATTTT.

V is TRBV6-5 and J is TRBJ1-4; D is perhaps TRBD1 (5 bases). V was trimmed by 3 bases and J by 5 bases, leaving 10 bases between them. This CDR3 contains 14 residues. The germline V gene encodes CDR1 MNHEY and CDR2 SVGAGI. The CDR3: CASSYTGANEKLFF. CDR3 nucleotide sequence: TGTGCCAGCAGTTATACTGGGGCCAATGAAAAACTGTTTTTT.

The V gene is TRBV24-1, the J gene TRBJ2-7; TRBD2 might be the D (5 bases). The V and J ends lost 5 bases and 6 bases respectively, with 10 bases between them. This CDR3 has 12 amino acids. CDR1 is KGHDR and CDR2 is SFDVKD in the germline V gene. CDR3 residues: CATSAGETEQYF. The CDR3 coding sequence is TGTGCCACCAGTGCCGGGGAGACCGAGCAGTACTTC.

This clonotype has ten or more counts. The chain uses TRBV5-6 and TRBJ2-7; D not resolved. Germline lookup yields CDR1 SGHDT and CDR2 YYEEEE. CDR3 length: 17 residues. Trimming removed 4 bases at V and 2 bases at J, with 22 bases between. The CDR3 DNA follows: TGTGCCAGCAGCCACTCTGCTAGGGCAGTACCTCCCTACGAGCAGTACTTC. Encoded protein: CASSHSARAVPPYEQYF.